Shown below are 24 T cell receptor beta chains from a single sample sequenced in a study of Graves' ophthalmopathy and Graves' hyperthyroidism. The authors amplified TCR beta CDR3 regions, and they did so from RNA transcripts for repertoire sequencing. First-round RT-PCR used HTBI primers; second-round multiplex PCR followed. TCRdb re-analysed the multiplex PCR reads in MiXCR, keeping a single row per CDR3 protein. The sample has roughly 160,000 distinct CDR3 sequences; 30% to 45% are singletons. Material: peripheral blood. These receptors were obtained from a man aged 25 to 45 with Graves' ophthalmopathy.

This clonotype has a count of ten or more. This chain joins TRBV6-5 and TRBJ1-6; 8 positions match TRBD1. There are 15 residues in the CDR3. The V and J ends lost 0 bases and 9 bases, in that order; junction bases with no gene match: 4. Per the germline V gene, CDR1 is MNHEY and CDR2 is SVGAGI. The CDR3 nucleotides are TGTGCCAGCAGTTACTCGAAAACAGGGGGTTCACCCCTCCACTTT. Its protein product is CASSYSKTGGSPLHF.

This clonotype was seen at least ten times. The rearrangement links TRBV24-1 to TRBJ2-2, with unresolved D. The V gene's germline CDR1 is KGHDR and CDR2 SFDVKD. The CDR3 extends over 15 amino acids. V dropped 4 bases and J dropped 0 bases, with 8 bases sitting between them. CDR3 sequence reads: CATSESSANTGELFF. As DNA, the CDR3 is TGTGCCACCAGTGAATCGTCGGCGAACACCGGGGAGCTGTTTTTT.

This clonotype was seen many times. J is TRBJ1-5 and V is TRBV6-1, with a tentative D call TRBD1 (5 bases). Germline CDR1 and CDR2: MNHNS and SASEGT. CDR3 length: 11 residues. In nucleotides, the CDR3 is TGTGGGGGCAGGAGTAATCAGCCCCAGCATTTT. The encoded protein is CGGRSNQPQHF.

CDR3 sequence (DNA): TGTGCCACCAGCAGATCCCGGGACTTGGATCGGGAAACCCAGTACTTC. It specifies CATSRSRDLDRETQYF. V gene TRBV15 combines with J gene TRBJ2-5, with a possible D match to TRBD2 (6 bases). The V end lost 2 bases, the J end lost 8 bases, and 21 bases lay between the germline ends. The length of the CDR3 is 16 residues. From germline, CDR1 is LNHNV and CDR2 YYDKDF (reference sequence).

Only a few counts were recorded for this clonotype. The CDR3 spells CASSLEGLNTEAFF. The CDR3 region has the DNA TGTGCCAGCAGCCTGGAGGGTCTGAACACTGAAGCTTTCTTT. The rearrangement joins TRBV2 to TRBJ1-1; D is ambiguous. From germline, CDR1 is SNHLY and CDR2 FYNNEI. V dropped 6 bases and J dropped 0 bases, with 11 bases sitting between them. The CDR3 spans 14 residues.

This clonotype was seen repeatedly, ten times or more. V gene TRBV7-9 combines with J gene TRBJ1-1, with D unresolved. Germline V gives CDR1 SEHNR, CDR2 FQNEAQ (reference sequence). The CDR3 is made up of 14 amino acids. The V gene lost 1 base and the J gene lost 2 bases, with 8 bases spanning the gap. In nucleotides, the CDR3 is TGTGCCAGCAGCTTAGTAGCCACTAACACTGAAGCTTTCTTT. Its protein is CASSLVATNTEAFF.

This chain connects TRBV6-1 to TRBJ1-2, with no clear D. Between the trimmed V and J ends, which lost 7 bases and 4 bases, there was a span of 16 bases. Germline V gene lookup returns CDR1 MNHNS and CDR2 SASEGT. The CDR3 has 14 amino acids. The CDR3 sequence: CASNIAGGFYGYTF. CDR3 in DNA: TGTGCCAGCAACATTGCCGGAGGATTCTATGGCTACACCTTC.

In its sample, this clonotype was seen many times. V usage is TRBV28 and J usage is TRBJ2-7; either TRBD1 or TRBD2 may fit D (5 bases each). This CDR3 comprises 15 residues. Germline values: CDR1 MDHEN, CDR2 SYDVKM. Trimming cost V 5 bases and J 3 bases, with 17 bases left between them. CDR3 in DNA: TGTGCCAGCAGTAAAAACTCGGGACGGCTCTACGAGCAGTACTTC. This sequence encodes CASSKNSGRLYEQYF.

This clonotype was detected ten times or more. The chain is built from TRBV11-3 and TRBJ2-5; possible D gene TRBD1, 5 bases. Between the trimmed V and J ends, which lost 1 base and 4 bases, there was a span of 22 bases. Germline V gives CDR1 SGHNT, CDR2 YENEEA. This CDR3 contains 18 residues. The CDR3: CASSLGIRLGPDPETQYF. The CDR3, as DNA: TGTGCCAGCAGCTTAGGAATCCGGCTGGGGCCCGACCCAGAGACCCAGTACTTC.

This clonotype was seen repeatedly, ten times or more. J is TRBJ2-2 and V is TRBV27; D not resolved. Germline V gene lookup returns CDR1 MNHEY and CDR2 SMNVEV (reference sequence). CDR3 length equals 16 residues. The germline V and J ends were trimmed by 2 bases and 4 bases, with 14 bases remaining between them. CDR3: CASSLAPLEPTGELFF. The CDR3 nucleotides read TGTGCCAGCAGTTTAGCCCCCTTGGAGCCCACCGGGGAGCTGTTTTTT.

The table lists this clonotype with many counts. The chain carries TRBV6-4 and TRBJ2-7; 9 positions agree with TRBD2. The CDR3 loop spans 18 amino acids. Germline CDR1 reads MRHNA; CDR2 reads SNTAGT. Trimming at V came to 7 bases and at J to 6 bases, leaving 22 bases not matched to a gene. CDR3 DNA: TGTGCCAGCACCCAAAGAGTAGCGGGAGAGTATAAACGATCCGAGCAGTACTTC. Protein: CASTQRVAGEYKRSEQYF.

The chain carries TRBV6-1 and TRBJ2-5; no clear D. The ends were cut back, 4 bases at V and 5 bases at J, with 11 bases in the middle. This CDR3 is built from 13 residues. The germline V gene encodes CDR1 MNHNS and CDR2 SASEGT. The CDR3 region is CASSVHSLETQYF. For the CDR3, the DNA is TGTGCCAGCAGTGTCCACAGCTTGGAGACCCAGTACTTC.

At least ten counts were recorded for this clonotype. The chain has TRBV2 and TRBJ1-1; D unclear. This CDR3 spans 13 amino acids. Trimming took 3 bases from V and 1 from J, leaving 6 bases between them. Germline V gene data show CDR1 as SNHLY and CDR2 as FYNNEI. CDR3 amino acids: CASSELENTEAFF. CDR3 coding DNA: TGTGCCAGCAGTGAGTTGGAGAACACTGAAGCTTTCTTT.

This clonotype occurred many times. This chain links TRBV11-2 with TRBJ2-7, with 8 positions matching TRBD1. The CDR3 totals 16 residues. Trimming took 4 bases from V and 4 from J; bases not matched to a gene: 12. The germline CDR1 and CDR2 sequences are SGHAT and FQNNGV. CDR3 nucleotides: TGTGCCAGCAGCTCTATACAGGGGGACCCTCGGTACGAGCAGTACTTC. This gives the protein CASSSIQGDPRYEQYF. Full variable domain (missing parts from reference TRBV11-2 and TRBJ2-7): EAGVAQSPRYKIIEKRQSVAFWCNPISGHATLYWYQQILGQGPKLLIQFQNNGVVDDSQLPKDRFSAERLKGVDSTLKIQPAKLEDSAVYLCASSSIQGDPRYEQYFGPGTRLTVT.

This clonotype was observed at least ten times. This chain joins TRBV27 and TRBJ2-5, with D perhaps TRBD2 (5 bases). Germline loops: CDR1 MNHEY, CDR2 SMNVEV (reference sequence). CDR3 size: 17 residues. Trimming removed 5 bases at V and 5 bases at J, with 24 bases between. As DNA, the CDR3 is TGTGCCAGCAGTCCGCTGGGGTGGACTGCGGATAAGGAGACCCAGTACTTC. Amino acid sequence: CASSPLGWTADKETQYF.

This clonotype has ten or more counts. The CDR3 region is CASSPGKRTEAFF. The CDR3 nucleotides read TGTGCCAGCTCACCAGGGAAGCGCACTGAAGCTTTCTTT. The J gene is TRBJ1-1, the V gene TRBV18, with D unresolved. This CDR3 contains 13 residues. Germline CDR1 and CDR2: KGHSH and LQKENI. V lost 2 bases to trimming and J lost 4 bases, with 8 bases between them.

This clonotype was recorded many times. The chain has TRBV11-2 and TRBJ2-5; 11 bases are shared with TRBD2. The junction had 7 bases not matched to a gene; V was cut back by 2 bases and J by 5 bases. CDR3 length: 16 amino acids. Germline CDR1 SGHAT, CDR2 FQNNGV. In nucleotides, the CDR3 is TGTGCCAGCAGCTTATACCCCCTAGCGGGAGGTGAGACCCAGTACTTC. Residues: CASSLYPLAGGETQYF.

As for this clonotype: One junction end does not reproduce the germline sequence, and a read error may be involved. CDR3: CVSSYSLGSSGNTIYF. The CDR3 DNA follows: TGTGTCAGCAGTTACTCCCTAGGCAGCTCTGGAAACACCATATATTTT. The J gene is TRBJ1-3, the V gene TRBV6-5; no reliable D call. From germline, CDR1 is MNHEY and CDR2 SVGAGI. There are 16 residues in the CDR3.

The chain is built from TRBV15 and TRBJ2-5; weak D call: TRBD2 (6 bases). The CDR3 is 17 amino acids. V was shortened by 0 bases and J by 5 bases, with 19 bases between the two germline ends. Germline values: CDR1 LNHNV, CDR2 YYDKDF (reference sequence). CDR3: CATSRDWTGESWETQYF. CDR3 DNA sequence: TGTGCCACCAGCAGAGATTGGACGGGAGAATCTTGGGAGACCCAGTACTTC.

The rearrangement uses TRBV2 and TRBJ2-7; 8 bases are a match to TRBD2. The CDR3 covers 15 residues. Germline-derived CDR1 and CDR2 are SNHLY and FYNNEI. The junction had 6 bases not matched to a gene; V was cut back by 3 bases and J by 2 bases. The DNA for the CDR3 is TGTGCCAGCAGTGATTTAGCGGGATCCCCCTACGAGCAGTACTTC. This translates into CASSDLAGSPYEQYF. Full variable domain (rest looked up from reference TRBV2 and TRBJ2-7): EPEVTQTPSHQVTQMGQEVILRCVPISNHLYFYWYRQILGQKVEFLVSFYNNEISEKSEIFDDQFSVERPDGSNFTLKIRSTKLEDSAMYFCASSDLAGSPYEQYFGPGTRLTVT.

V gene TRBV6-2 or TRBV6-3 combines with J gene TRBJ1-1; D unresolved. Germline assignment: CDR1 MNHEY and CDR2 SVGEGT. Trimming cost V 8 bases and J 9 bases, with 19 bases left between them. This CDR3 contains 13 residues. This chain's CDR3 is CASRRVGVAQAFF. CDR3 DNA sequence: TGTGCCAGCCGGAGAGTGGGCGTCGCCCAAGCTTTCTTT.

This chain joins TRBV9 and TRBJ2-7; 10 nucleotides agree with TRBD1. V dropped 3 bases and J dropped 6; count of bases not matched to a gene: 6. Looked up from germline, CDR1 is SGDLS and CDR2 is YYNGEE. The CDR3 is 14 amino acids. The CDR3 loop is CASSAGQGDSEQYF. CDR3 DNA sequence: TGTGCCAGCAGCGCTGGACAGGGGGACAGCGAGCAGTACTTC.

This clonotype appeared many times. The CDR3 region has the DNA TGTGCCAGCAGTTTGGTGGGGACAGGGGGCGCCTATGGCTACACCTTC. This codes for CASSLVGTGGAYGYTF. The rearrangement links TRBV28 to TRBJ1-2, with TRBD1 identical over 12 bases. Trimming cost V 3 bases and J 4 bases; bases outside gene matches: 6. Germline V gives CDR1 MDHEN, CDR2 SYDVKM. The CDR3 has 16 amino acids.

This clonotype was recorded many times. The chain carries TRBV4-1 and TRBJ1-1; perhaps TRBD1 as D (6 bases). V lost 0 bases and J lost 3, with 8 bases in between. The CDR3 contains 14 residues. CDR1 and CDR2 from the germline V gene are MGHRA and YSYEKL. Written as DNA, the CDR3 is TGCGCCAGCAGCCAAGAGGCAGGGGACACTGAAGCTTTCTTT. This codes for CASSQEAGDTEAFF.